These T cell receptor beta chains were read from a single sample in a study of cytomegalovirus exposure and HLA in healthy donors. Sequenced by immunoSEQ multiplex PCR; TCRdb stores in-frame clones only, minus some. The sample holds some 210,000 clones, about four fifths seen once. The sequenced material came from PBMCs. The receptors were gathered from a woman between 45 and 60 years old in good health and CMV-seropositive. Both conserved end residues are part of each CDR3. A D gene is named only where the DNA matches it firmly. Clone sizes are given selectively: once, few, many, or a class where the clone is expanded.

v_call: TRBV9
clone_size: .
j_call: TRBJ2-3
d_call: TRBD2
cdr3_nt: TGTGCCAGCACCAGCAGCGGGGCCGCAGATACGCAGTATTTT
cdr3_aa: CASTSSGAADTQYF

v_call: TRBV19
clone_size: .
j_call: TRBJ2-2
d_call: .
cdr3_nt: TGTGCCAGTAGAACGAGGGCAGAGAACACCGGGGAGCTGTTTTTT
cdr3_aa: CASRTRAENTGELFF

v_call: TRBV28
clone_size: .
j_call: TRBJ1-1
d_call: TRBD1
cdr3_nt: TGTGCCAGCAGTTTAGGGGACAGGGAGGCCACTGAAGCTTTCTTT
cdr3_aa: CASSLGDREATEAFF

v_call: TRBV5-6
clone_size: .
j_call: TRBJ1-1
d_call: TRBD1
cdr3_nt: TGTGCCAGCAGCTCGCTAGGGACAGGGGGAGAAGCTTTCTTT
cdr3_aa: CASSSLGTGGEAFF

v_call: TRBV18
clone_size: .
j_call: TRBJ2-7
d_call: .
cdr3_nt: TGTGCCAGCTCACCAGTCGGGGGGCACTACGAGCAGTACTTC
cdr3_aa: CASSPVGGHYEQYF

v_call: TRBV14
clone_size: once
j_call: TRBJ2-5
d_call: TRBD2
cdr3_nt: TGTGCCAGCAGCCTGATGAAAGGACGGGGAGCGGGGTCCCAGTACTTC
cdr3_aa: CASSLMKGRGAGSQYF

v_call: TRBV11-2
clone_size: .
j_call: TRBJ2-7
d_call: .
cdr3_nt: TGTGCCAGCAGCTTAGGGGGCAGGGTTACCTACGAGCAGTACTTC
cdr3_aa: CASSLGGRVTYEQYF

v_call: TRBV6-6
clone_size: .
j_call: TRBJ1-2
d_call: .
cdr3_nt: TGTGCCAGGAGCATTGGGCAGAACTATGGCTACACCTTC
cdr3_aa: CARSIGQNYGYTF

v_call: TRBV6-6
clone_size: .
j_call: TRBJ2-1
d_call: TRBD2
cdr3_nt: TGTGCCAGCAGTCGGACTAGAGGTGAGCAGTTCTTC
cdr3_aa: CASSRTRGEQFF

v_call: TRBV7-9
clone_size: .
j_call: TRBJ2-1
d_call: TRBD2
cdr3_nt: TGTGCCAGCAGCCGAAGCGGGGGGGCCGATGAGCAGTTCTTC
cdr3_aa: CASSRSGGADEQFF

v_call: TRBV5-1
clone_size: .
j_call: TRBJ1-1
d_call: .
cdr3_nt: TGCGCCAGCAGCGGAGGGGAGGCTGAAGCTTTCTTT
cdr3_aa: CASSGGEAEAFF

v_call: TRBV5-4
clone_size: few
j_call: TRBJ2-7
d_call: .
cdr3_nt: TGTGCCAGCAGCTTGGGGGCGTACGAGCAGTACTTC
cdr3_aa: CASSLGAYEQYF

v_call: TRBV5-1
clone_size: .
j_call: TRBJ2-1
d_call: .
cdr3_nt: TGCGCCAGCAGCTTGGTCAGGAATGCCTACAATGAGCAGTTCTTC
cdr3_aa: CASSLVRNAYNEQFF

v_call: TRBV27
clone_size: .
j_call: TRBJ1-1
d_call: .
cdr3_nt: TGTGCCAGCAGTAACACCAACACTGAAGCTTTCTTT
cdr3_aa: CASSNTNTEAFF

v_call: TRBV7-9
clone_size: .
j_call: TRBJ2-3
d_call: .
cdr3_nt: TGTGCCAGCAGCTTATCTACTCTCACAGATACGCAGTATTTT
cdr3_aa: CASSLSTLTDTQYF

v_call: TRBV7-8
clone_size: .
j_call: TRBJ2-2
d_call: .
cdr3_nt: TGTGCCAGCAGCTTAGGGACACTTTACACCGGGGAGCTGTTTTTT
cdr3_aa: CASSLGTLYTGELFF

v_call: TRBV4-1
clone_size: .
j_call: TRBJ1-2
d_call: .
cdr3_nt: TGCGCCAGCAGCCTAGACAGCGAGGGAGGCTACACCTTC
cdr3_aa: CASSLDSEGGYTF

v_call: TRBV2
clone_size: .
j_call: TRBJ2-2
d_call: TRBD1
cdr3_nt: TGTGCCAGCAGTTCCGGGACAGGCCCCGGGGAGCTGTTTTTT
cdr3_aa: CASSSGTGPGELFF

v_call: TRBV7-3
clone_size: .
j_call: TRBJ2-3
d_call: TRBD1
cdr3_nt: TGTGCCAGCAGCTTAGTCAGGGGGCCCACAGATACGCAGTATTTT
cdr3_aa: CASSLVRGPTDTQYF

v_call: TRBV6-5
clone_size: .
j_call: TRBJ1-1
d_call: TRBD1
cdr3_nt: TGTGCCAGCAGTTACGGCAGGGACAGACTGAACACTGAAGCTTTCTTT
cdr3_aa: CASSYGRDRLNTEAFF

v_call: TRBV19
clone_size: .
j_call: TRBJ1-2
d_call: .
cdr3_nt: TGTGCCAGTAGTAAGACAGTCAACGCCTATGGCTACACCTTC
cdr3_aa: CASSKTVNAYGYTF

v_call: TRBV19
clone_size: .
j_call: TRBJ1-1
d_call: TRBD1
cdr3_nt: TGTGCCAGTAGTATAGATCCCGGGACAGTGAACACTGAAGCTTTCTTT
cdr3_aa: CASSIDPGTVNTEAFF

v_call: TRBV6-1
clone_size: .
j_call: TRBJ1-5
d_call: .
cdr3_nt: TGTGCCAGCAGTGACCCCCACGGTCAGCCCCAGCATTTT
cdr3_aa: CASSDPHGQPQHF

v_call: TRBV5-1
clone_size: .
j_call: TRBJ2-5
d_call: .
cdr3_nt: TGCGCCAGCAGCTTGGTGCGGGGAGAGGGGGAGACCCAGTACTTC
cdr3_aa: CASSLVRGEGETQYF

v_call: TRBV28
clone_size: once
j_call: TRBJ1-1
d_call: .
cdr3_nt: TGTGCCAGCAGTCCCCCCGGGGGTGGGGCGCTTTTTGGTGCTTTCTTT
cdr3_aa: CASSPPGGGALFGAFF

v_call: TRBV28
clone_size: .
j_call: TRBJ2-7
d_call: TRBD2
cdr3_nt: TGTGCCAGCAGTTCTCCTCATAGCGGGGGGATTTCCTACGAGCAGTACTTC
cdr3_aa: CASSSPHSGGISYEQYF

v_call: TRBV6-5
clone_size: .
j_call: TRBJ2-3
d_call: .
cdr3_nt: TGTGCCAGCAGTTACTCCGTCCGCAGTGGGAGTGATACGCAGTATTTT
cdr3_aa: CASSYSVRSGSDTQYF

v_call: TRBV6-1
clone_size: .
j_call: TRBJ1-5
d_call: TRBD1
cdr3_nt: TGTGCCAGCAGGACACAGGGGGCACTCAATCAGCCCCAGCATTTT
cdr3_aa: CASRTQGALNQPQHF

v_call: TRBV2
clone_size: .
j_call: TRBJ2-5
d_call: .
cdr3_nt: TGTGCCAGCAGTGGACTAACGGTCCAAGAGACCCAGTACTTC
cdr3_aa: CASSGLTVQETQYF

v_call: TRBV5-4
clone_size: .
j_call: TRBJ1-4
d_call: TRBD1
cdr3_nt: TGTGCCAGCAGCTTGGGGGGACAGGGAAATGAAAAACTGTTTTTT
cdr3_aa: CASSLGGQGNEKLFF

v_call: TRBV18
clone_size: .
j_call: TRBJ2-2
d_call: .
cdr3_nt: TGTGCCAGCTCTCCCTCCGCCGGGGAGCTGTTTTTT
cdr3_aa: CASSPSAGELFF

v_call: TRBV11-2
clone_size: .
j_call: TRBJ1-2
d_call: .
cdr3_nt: TGTGCCAGCAGCTTACTTTCCCCAGGGGCCTATGGCTACACCTTC
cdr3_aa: CASSLLSPGAYGYTF

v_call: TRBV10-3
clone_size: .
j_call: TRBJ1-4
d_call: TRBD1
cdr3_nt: TGTGCCATCAGTAGCGGGACAGGGGTTGGTGAAAAACTGTTTTTT
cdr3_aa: CAISSGTGVGEKLFF

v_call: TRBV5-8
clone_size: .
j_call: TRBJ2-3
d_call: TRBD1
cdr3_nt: TGTGCCAGCAGCTTGGCCGGGACAGCCGCTAGCACAGATACGCAGTATTTT
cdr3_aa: CASSLAGTAASTDTQYF

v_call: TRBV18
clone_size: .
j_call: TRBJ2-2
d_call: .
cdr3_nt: TGTGCCAGCTCACCACTGTCTTCGGAGAGTCCCGGGGAGCTGTTTTTT
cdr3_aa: CASSPLSSESPGELFF

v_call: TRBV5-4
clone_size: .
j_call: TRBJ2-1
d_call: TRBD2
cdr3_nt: TGTGCCAGCAGCTTGGCTAGCGGGGGGCCAAGCAATGAGCAGTTCTTC
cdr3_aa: CASSLASGGPSNEQFF

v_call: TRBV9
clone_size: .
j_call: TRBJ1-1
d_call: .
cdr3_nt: TGTGCCAGCAGCGTTAACGCAGGGTTAAACACTGAAGCTTTCTTT
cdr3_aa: CASSVNAGLNTEAFF

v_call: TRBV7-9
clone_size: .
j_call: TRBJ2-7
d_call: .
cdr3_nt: TGTGCCAGCTCACTAAGCTCCGAGCAGTACTTC
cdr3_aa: CASSLSSEQYF

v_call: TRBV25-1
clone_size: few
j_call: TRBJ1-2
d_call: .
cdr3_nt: TGTGCCAGCAGTGAACAAGGGGTCCCTAGGGGCTACACCTTC
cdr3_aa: CASSEQGVPRGYTF

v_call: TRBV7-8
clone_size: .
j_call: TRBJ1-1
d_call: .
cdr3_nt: TGTGCCAGCAGCCCAATCGGGAAAGTGAACACTGAAGCTTTCTTT
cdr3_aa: CASSPIGKVNTEAFF

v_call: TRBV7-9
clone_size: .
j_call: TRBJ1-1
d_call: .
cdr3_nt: TGTTCCAGCAGCTTAACTGCGGGGAGCGCTTTCTTT
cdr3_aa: CSSSLTAGSAFF